This is a list of T cell receptor beta chains from one sample in a study of control samples from healthy donors and cancer patients. TCRdb keeps only in-frame clones here, not all; method: immunoSEQ multiplex PCR. This sample carries approximately 140,000 clones, about 88% of them seen once, and the ten largest clones take approximately 9%. Sample: blood. All receptors derive from a woman in her 30s in good health. The CDR3 runs from the conserved cysteine through the conserved F or W. Fields, in order: CDR3 length, J gene, V gene, CDR3 protein.

11	TRBJ1-2	TRBV6-5	CASRDGYGYTF
15	TRBJ1-3	TRBV5-1	CASSLDGSSGNTIYF
15	TRBJ2-4	TRBV5-1	CASSLEQQGKNIQYF
12	TRBJ2-7	TRBV5-4	CASSPGEYEQYF
15	TRBJ1-1	TRBV30	CAWSVLVEGNTEAFF
13	TRBJ2-5	TRBV6-6	CASSTGVFETQYF
15	TRBJ1-6	TRBV11-2	CASSTRQGLESPLHF
14	TRBJ2-1	TRBV2	CASTVEGGYNEQFF
11	TRBJ2-7	TRBV20-1	CSGNVEGEQYF
16	TRBJ1-1	TRBV25-1	CASSGGQGRAATEAFF
14	TRBJ1-2	TRBV19	CASGQGVGNYGYTF